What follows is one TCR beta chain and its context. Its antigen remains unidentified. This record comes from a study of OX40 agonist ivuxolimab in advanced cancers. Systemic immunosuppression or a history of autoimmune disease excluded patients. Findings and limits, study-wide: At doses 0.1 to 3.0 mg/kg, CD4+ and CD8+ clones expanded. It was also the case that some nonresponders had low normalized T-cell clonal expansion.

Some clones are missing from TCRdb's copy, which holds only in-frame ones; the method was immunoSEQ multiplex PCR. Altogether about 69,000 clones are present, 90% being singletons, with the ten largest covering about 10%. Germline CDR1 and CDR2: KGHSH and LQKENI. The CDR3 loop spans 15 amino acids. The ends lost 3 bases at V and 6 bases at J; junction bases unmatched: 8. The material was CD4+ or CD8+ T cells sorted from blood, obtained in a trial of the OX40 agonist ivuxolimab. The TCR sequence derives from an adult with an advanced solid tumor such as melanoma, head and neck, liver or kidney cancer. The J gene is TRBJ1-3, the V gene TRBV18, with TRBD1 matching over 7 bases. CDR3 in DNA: TGTGCCAGCTCACCGGGACAGCGACAGGAAAACACCATATATTTT. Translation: CASSPGQRQENTIYF.